A single sample is the source of the 27 T cell receptor beta chains below, sequenced in a study of response to subunit inactivated influenza vaccine. TCRdb used MiXCR to reprocess the RT-PCR reads, holding one entry per CDR3 protein. The data contain 500,000 to 750,000 distinct CDR3 sequences, approximately 15% of them singletons. The sequencing used PBMCs from blood, collected approximately 13 days after vaccination. Source of these receptors: a man aged 50 or older who received an inactivated influenza vaccine.

The rearrangement joins TRBV29-1 to TRBJ1-1, with unresolved D. Between the trimmed V and J ends, which lost 3 bases and 3 bases, there was a span of 17 bases. The CDR3 length is 15 residues. The germline CDR1 and CDR2 sequences are SQVTM and ANQGSEA. The CDR3 spells CSVEFGLGGDTEAFF. The CDR3 DNA sequence: TGCAGCGTTGAGTTCGGTTTAGGAGGAGACACTGAAGCTTTCTTT.

This sequence joins TRBV6-5 and TRBJ2-7; tentatively, D is TRBD2 (7 bases). Germline V gives CDR1 MNHEY, CDR2 SVGAGI. The CDR3 runs 14 residues. The V end was cut by 6 bases, the J end by 3 bases, with 15 bases between. Written as DNA, the CDR3 is TGTGCCAGCAGACGGACAGCGGGGAACTACGAGCAGTACTTC. Protein: CASRRTAGNYEQYF.

The chain joins TRBV12-3 or TRBV12-4 to TRBJ2-1; 8 nucleotides align to TRBD2. V shed 2 bases and J 9 bases; nucleotides not matched to a gene: 15. This CDR3 is 17 amino acids long. CDR3 residues: CASSLILNSGIWSEQFF. The CDR3 nucleotides are TGTGCCAGCAGTTTAATTTTGAATAGCGGGATCTGGAGTGAGCAGTTCTTC.

The CDR3 sequence: CSARDLPRGHTQYF. CDR3 sequence (DNA): TGCAGTGCTAGAGATCTTCCAAGGGGACATACGCAGTATTTT. The rearrangement uses TRBV20-1 and TRBJ2-3, with D possibly called TRBD1 or TRBD2 (5 bases each). The CDR3 loop spans 14 amino acids. In germline, CDR1 is DFQATT, CDR2 SNEGSKA (reference sequence). Trimming pared 0 bases from V and 7 bases from J, leaving 14 bases between.

This clonotype was counted a few times. This chain's CDR3 is CASSHTSLEQYF. The CDR3 coding sequence is TGTGCCAGCAGCCATACGAGTCTCGAGCAGTACTTC. The chain recombines TRBV3-1 with TRBJ2-7; no clear D gene. Trimming stripped 3 bases from V and 6 bases from J, with 9 bases between. The CDR3 has 12 residues. Germline-derived CDR1 and CDR2 are LGHDT and YNNKEL (reference sequence).

The genes are TRBV11-2 and TRBJ2-1; D may be TRBD1 or TRBD2 (6 bases each). This CDR3 has 17 amino acids. Germline CDR1 SGHAT, CDR2 FQNNGV. Trimming shortened V by 3 bases and J by 7 bases, and 22 bases separated the two germline ends. The CDR3 bases are TGTGCCAGCAGCTTCACTCCAGGTGGGGGGCGCGGGAATGAGCAGTTCTTC. It codes for CASSFTPGGGRGNEQFF.

The J gene is TRBJ1-5, the V gene TRBV7-8, with unresolved D. V was clipped by 3 bases and J by 0 bases, with 9 bases between them. Looked up from germline, CDR1 is SGHVS and CDR2 is FQNEAQ. CDR3 length: 15 amino acids. The CDR3 loop is CASSFMINSNQPQHF. CDR3 nucleotide sequence: TGTGCCAGCAGCTTCATGATAAATAGCAATCAGCCCCAGCATTTT.

This clonotype has a handful of counts. The chain's CDR3 is CASSQESTSSYNEQFF. Here the CDR3 DNA reads TGCGCCAGCAGCCAAGAATCGACTAGCTCCTACAATGAGCAGTTCTTC. The V gene is TRBV4-1, the J gene TRBJ2-1; D perhaps matches TRBD2 (6 bases). V was shortened by 0 bases and J by 0 bases, with 9 bases between the two germline ends. This CDR3 has 16 amino acids. Germline CDR1 reads MGHRA; CDR2 reads YSYEKL.

The chain combines TRBV7-2 with TRBJ2-2; D call uncertain. The CDR3 contains 16 residues. Germline lookup yields CDR1 SGHTA and CDR2 FQGNSA. With 5 bases removed from V and 1 base from J, the gap between germline ends came to 14 bases. The chain's CDR3 is CASSPPSRGNTGELFF. CDR3 nucleotides: TGTGCCAGCAGCCCCCCCTCGCGAGGGAACACCGGGGAGCTGTTTTTT.

This chain connects TRBV20-1 to TRBJ2-1; 8 positions match TRBD2. J gave up 3 bases and V 5 bases, and 6 bases lay outside the gene matches. The CDR3 is made up of 14 amino acids. The germline gives CDR1 DFQATT, CDR2 SNEGSKA (reference sequence). The CDR3 sequence is CSAPGLAFYNEQFF. The CDR3 region has the DNA TGCAGTGCTCCTGGACTAGCCTTCTACAATGAGCAGTTCTTC.

The rearrangement uses TRBV7-9 and TRBJ1-6; D call uncertain. Germline CDR1 reads SEHNR; CDR2 reads FQNEAQ (reference sequence). V lost 0 bases, J lost 9 bases, and 15 bases lay in between. The CDR3 loop spans 16 amino acids. The CDR3 loop reads CASSLAPMAAGSPLHF. In nucleotides, the CDR3 is TGTGCCAGCAGCTTAGCGCCGATGGCAGCAGGTTCACCCCTCCACTTT.

This clonotype has only a few counts. V gene TRBV9 combines with J gene TRBJ2-5, with TRBD1 as a possible D gene (6 bases). Deletions cut 3 bases from V and 5 bases from J, with 11 bases between. There are 13 residues in the CDR3. Germline V CDR1 and CDR2: SGDLS, YYNGEE. CDR3 amino acids: CASSGTGLETQYF. The CDR3 nucleotides read TGTGCCAGCAGCGGTACAGGGTTGGAGACCCAGTACTTC.

The chain couples TRBV7-9 to TRBJ1-2; D might be TRBD1 (6 bases). The CDR3 extends over 13 amino acids. Germline lookup yields CDR1 SEHNR and CDR2 FQNEAQ (reference sequence). V was clipped by 8 bases and J by 8 bases, with 18 bases between them. DNA of the CDR3: TGTGCCAGCCACCTGAAAACAGGGTCCGGCTACACCTTC. Its translation is CASHLKTGSGYTF.

This clonotype was seen a few times. CDR3 region: CASRLQVTNTGELFF. The CDR3 nucleotides read TGCGCCAGCAGACTACAGGTCACGAACACCGGGGAGCTGTTTTTT. The chain joins TRBV5-1 to TRBJ2-2, with D possibly TRBD1 on 5 matching bases. V lost 5 bases to trimming and J lost 0 bases, with 11 bases between them. The CDR3 runs 15 residues. In germline, CDR1 is SGHRS, CDR2 YFSETQ.

As DNA, the CDR3 is TGTGCCAGCAGTTTACGGACAGGGGTTATCACAGATACGCAGTATTTT. Amino acids: CASSLRTGVITDTQYF. The rearrangement uses TRBV27 and TRBJ2-3; the match to TRBD1 covers 9 bases. Germline trimming cut 2 bases from V and 2 bases from J; bases unmatched to any gene: 5. This CDR3 comprises 16 residues. Germline values: CDR1 MNHEY, CDR2 SMNVEV (reference sequence).

CDR3 residues: CASSIEGAGNQPQHF. The CDR3 nucleotides read TGCGCCAGCAGCATTGAAGGGGCTGGGAATCAGCCCCAGCATTTT. The rearrangement uses TRBV5-1 and TRBJ1-5; D may be TRBD1 (5 bases). Germline assignment: CDR1 SGHRS and CDR2 YFSETQ. V was cut by 4 bases and J by 4 bases, with 15 bases left in between. The CDR3 totals 15 residues.

This chain connects TRBV19 to TRBJ2-5; 9 positions match TRBD2. The germline V gene encodes CDR1 LNHDA and CDR2 SQIVND (reference sequence). V trimming: 4 bases; J trimming: 5 bases; junction bases outside the gene matches: 8. This CDR3 region has 15 residues. CDR3 sequence reads: CASSTPGLARETQYF. The DNA of the CDR3 is TGTGCCAGTAGTACCCCGGGACTAGCCCGGGAGACCCAGTACTTC.

This clonotype has more than one count but fewer than ten. The chain is built from TRBV20-1 and TRBJ2-2; a weak D match, TRBD1 (6 bases). The CDR3 runs to 14 residues. V was cut by 3 bases and J by 6 bases, with 14 bases left in between. Germline V CDR1 and CDR2: DFQATT, SNEGSKA (reference sequence). CDR3 in amino acids: CSASLGAFPGELFF. Here the CDR3 DNA reads TGCAGTGCTAGTTTGGGGGCCTTCCCCGGGGAGCTGTTTTTT.

In this sample, this clonotype turned up a few times. This rearrangement joins TRBV7-2 to TRBJ2-7, with 11 bases matching TRBD2. Germline V CDR1 and CDR2: SGHTA, FQGNSA. V shed 0 bases and J 3 bases; nucleotides not matched to a gene: 4. This CDR3 has 16 amino acids. The CDR3 is CASSLAIAGGLYEQYF. The CDR3 bases are TGTGCCAGCAGCTTAGCCATAGCGGGGGGGCTCTACGAGCAGTACTTC.

This clonotype was recorded many times. The rearrangement links TRBV7-9 to TRBJ2-7; D is undetermined. Trimming pared 1 base from V and 3 bases from J, leaving 4 bases between. The CDR3 is 12 amino acids. The germline V gene encodes CDR1 SEHNR and CDR2 FQNEAQ (reference sequence). CDR3 nucleotides: TGTGCCAGCAGCTTAGGGGACTACGAGCAGTACTTC. This encodes CASSLGDYEQYF.

The CDR3 reads CAISGDRGASTEAFF. Here the CDR3 DNA reads TGTGCCATCAGTGGAGACAGGGGCGCGAGCACTGAAGCTTTCTTT. V is TRBV10-3 and J is TRBJ1-1; TRBD1 matches 8 bases. The CDR3 totals 15 residues. The germline V gene encodes CDR1 ENHRY and CDR2 SYGVKD. Trimming took 4 bases from V and 4 from J; bases not matched to a gene: 8.

The CDR3 bases are TGTGCCAGCAGCCAAGGGCAGGCCTTGGGTACGCAGTATTTT. Translation: CASSQGQALGTQYF. The chain combines TRBV3-1 with TRBJ2-3; no definite D call. CDR3 length equals 14 residues. CDR1 and CDR2 from the germline V gene are LGHDT and YNNKEL (reference sequence). Trimming took off 1 base at V and 8 bases at J, with 13 bases between the two ends.

V is TRBV7-3 and J is TRBJ2-5; 8 nucleotides align to TRBD2. CDR3 length: 15 amino acids. With 5 bases clipped from V and 2 bases from J, the junction kept 7 bases outside the gene matches. Germline lookup yields CDR1 SGHTA and CDR2 FQGTGA. CDR3 protein: CASSRSGSWQETQYF. The CDR3 DNA is TGTGCCAGCAGCCGGAGCGGGAGTTGGCAAGAGACCCAGTACTTC.

This clonotype was seen a few times. V is TRBV20-1 and J is TRBJ2-3; TRBD2 agrees at 12 bases. With V trimmed by 3 bases and J by 7 bases, 11 bases remained unmatched. From germline, CDR1 is DFQATT and CDR2 SNEGSKA (reference sequence). This CDR3 is 16 amino acids long. CDR3 nucleotides: TGCAGTGCTAGCGCCCCGGGACTAGCGGGTAAAAATACGCAGTATTTT. Protein product: CSASAPGLAGKNTQYF.

There are a few counts of this clonotype. The chain uses TRBV12-3 or TRBV12-4 and TRBJ1-1; 7 bases map to TRBD1. J was trimmed by 1 base and V by 6 bases; bases with no gene match: 11. The CDR3 sequence is 16 residues long. Here the CDR3 reads CASSNTGTAKNTEAFF. The CDR3 DNA reads as TGTGCCAGCAGCAACACCGGGACAGCTAAGAACACTGAAGCTTTCTTT.

For the CDR3, the DNA is TGTGCCAGCAGCGCCCCGATGACTAGCGCCAGCTCTGGGGAGCAGTACTTC. This translates into CASSAPMTSASSGEQYF. The chain couples TRBV7-8 to TRBJ2-7, with 8 positions matching TRBD2. Trimming removed 5 bases from V and 7 bases from J; junction bases left unmatched: 19. Germline CDR1 and CDR2: SGHVS and FQNEAQ. The CDR3 totals 17 residues. The whole variable domain, remainder taken from reference TRBV7-8 and TRBJ2-7, is GAGVSQSPRYKVAKRGQDVALRCDPISGHVSLFWYQQALGQGPEFLTYFQNEAQLDKSGLPSDRFFAERPEGSVSTLKIQRTQQEDSAVYLCASSAPMTSASSGEQYFGPGTRLTVT.

A few counts support this clonotype. The chain employs TRBV3-1 and TRBJ2-7; tentative D call: TRBD1 (6 bases). CDR3 length equals 14 residues. CDR1 is LGHDT, CDR2 YNNKEL, per germline (reference sequence). V was cut by 3 bases and J by 0 bases, with 9 bases left in between. The chain's CDR3 is CASSHGRGSYEQYF. The CDR3 coding sequence is TGTGCCAGCAGCCATGGCAGGGGCTCCTACGAGCAGTACTTC.